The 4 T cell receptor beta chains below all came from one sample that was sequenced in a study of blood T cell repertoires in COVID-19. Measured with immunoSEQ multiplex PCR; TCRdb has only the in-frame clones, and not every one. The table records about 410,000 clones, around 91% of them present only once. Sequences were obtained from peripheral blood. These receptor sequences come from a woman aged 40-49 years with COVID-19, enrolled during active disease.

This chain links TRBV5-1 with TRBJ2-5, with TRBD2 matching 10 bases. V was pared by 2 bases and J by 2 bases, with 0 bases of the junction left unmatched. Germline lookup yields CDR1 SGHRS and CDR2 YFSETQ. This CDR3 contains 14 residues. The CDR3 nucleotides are TGCGCCAGCAGCTTAGCGGGGGGGCAAGAGACCCAGTACTTC. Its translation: CASSLAGGQETQYF.

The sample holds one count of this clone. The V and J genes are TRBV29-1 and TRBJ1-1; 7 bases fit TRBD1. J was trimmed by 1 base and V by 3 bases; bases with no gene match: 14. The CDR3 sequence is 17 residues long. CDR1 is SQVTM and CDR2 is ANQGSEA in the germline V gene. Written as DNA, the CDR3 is TGCAGCGTTGATGACGACAGGGTGGGCTGGTCGAACACTGAAGCTTTCTTT. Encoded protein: CSVDDDRVGWSNTEAFF.

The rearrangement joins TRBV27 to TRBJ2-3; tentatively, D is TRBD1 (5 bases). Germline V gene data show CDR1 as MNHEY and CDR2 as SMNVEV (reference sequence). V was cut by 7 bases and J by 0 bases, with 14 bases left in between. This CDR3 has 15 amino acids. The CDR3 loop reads CASNPWQGSTDTQYF. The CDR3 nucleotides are TGTGCCAGCAATCCCTGGCAGGGAAGCACAGATACGCAGTATTTT.

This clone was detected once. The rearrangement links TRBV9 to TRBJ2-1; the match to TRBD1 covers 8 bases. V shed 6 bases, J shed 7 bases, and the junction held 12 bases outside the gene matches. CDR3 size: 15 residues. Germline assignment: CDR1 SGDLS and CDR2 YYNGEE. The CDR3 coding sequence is TGTGCCAGCACCACCTCGGGCAGGGGGCCGAATGAGCAGTTCTTC. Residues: CASTTSGRGPNEQFF.